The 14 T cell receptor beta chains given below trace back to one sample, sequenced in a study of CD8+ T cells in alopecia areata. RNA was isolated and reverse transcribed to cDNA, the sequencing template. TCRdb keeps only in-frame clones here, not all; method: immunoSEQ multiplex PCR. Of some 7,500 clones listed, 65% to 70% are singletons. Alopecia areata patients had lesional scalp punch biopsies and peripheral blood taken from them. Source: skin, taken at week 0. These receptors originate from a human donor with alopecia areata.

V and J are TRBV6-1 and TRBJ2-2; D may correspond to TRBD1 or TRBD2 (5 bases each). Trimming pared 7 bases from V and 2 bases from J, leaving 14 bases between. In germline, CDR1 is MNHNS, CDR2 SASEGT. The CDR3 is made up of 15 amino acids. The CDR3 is CASTPGRRNTGELFF. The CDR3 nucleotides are TGTGCCAGCACCCCGGGACGGCGAAACACCGGGGAGCTGTTTTTT.

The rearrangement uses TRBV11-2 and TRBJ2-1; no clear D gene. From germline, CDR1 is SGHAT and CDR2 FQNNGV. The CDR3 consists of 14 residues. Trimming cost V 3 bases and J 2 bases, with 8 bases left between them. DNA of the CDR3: TGTGCCAGCAGCTTCGAACTTACCTACAATGAGCAGTTCTTC. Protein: CASSFELTYNEQFF.

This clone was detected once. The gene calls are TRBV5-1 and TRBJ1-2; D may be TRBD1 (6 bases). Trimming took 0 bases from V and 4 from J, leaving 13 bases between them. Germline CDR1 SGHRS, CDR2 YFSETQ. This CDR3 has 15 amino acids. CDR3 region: CASSLGRGKSYGYTF. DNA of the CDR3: TGCGCCAGCAGCTTGGGCAGGGGCAAGAGCTATGGCTACACCTTC.

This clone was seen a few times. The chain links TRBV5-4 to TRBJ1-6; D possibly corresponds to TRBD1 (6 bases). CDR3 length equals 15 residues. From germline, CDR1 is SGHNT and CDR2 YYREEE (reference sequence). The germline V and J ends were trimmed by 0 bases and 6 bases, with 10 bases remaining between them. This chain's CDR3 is CASSLAGRGNSPLHF. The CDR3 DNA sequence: TGTGCCAGCAGCTTGGCCGGCAGGGGTAATTCACCCCTCCACTTT.

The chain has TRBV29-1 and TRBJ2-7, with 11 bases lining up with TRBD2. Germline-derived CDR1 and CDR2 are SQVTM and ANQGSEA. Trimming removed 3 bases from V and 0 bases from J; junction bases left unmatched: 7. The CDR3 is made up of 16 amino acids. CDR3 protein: CSVDGVAGGNSYEQYF. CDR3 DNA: TGCAGCGTTGACGGAGTAGCGGGGGGGAACTCCTACGAGCAGTACTTC.

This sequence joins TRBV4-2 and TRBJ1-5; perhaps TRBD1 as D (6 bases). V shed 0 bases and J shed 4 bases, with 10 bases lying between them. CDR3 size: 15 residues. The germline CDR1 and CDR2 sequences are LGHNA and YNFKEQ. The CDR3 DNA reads TGTGCCAGCAGCCAAGATCGTACAGGGAATCAGCCCCAGCATTTT. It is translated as CASSQDRTGNQPQHF.

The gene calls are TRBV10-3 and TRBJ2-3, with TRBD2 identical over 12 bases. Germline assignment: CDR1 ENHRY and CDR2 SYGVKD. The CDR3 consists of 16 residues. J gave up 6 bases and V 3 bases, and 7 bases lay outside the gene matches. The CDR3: CAISERLAGELDTQYF. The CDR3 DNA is TGTGCCATCAGTGAAAGACTAGCGGGGGAGTTGGATACGCAGTATTTT.

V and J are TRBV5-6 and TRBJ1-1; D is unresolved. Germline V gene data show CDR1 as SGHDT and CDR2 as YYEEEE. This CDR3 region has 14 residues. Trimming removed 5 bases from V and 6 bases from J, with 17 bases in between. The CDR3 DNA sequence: TGTGCCAGCAGTCTAAGGTCCTCCGGGGCTGAAGCTTTCTTT. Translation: CASSLRSSGAEAFF.

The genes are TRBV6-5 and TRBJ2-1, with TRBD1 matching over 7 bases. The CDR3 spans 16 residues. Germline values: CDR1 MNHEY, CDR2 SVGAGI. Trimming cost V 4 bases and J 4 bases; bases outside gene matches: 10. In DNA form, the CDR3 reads TGTGCCAGCAGTTTCGGGACAGCTCGGGCATACAATGAGCAGTTCTTC. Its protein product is CASSFGTARAYNEQFF.

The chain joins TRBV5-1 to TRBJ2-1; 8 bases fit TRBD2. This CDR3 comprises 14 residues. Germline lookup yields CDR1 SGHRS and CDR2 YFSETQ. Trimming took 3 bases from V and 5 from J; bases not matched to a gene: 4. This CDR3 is CASSWWTSNNEQFF. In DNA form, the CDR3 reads TGCGCCAGCAGCTGGTGGACTAGCAACAATGAGCAGTTCTTC.

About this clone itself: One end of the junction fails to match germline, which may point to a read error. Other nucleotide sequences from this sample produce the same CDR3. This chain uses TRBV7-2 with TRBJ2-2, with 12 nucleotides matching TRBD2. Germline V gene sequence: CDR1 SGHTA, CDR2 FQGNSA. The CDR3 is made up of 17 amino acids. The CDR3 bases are TGCGCCAGCAGCTTTTCTAGCGGGGGGGCGAACACCGGGGAGCTGTTTTTT. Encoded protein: CASSFSSGGANTGELFF.

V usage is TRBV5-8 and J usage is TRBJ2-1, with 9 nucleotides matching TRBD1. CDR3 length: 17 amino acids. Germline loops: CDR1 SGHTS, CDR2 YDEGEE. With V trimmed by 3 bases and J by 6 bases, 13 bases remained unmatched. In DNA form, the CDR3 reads TGTGCCAGCAGCTCGAATCACAGGGGGCGTGGGGGCAATGAGCAGTTCTTC. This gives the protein CASSSNHRGRGGNEQFF.

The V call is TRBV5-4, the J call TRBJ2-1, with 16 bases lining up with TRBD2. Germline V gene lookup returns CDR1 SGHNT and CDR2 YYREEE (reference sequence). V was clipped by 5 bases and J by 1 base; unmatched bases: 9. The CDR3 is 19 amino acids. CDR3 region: CASRRTGTSGGASYNEQFF. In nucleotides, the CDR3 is TGTGCCAGCAGACGCACCGGGACTAGCGGGGGGGCATCCTACAATGAGCAGTTCTTC.

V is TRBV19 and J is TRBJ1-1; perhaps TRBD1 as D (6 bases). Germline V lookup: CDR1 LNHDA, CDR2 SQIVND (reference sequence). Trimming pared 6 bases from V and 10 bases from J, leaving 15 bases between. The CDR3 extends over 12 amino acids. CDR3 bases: TGTGCCAGTAGGTCCCGGGACATAGGAGCTTTCTTT. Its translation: CASRSRDIGAFF.